Listed here are 32 T cell receptor beta chains from one sample, sequenced in a study of neurological immune-mediated disorders. A single record per CDR3 protein comes from TCRdb applying MiXCR to the 5' RACE reads. The sample contains 69,000 or so distinct CDR3 sequences, about 5.1% of which appear only once. The sample taken for sequencing was PBMCs. These receptors were obtained from a woman between 70 and 85 years old with multiple sclerosis.

This clonotype was seen many times. V and J are TRBV20-1 and TRBJ1-3; D is undetermined. The CDR3 spans 12 residues. V dropped 6 bases and J dropped 7 bases, with 13 bases sitting between them. Per the germline V gene, CDR1 is DFQATT and CDR2 is SNEGSKA (reference sequence). CDR3 sequence: CSAPGVTNTIYF. In DNA, the CDR3 is TGCAGTGCCCCCGGGGTTACGAACACCATATATTTT.

This clonotype has a count of ten or more. CDR3 sequence reads: CASSPAQMSSEQYF. CDR3 nucleotide sequence: TGTGCCAGCAGCCCCGCCCAAATGAGCTCCGAGCAGTACTTC. This chain links TRBV3-1 with TRBJ2-7; D unresolved. The CDR3 contains 14 residues. Between the trimmed V and J ends, which lost 4 bases and 6 bases, there was a span of 16 bases. Germline lookup yields CDR1 LGHDT and CDR2 YNNKEL (reference sequence).

In its sample, this clonotype was seen a few times. This may come from a read error, since a much larger clone is one base off. This chain uses TRBV20-1 with TRBJ2-3, with D possibly TRBD1 on 7 matching bases. The germline CDR1 and CDR2 sequences are DFQATT and SNEGSKA (reference sequence). CDR3 size: 13 residues. This CDR3 reads CSDRGGGADTQYF. CDR3 DNA sequence: TGCAGTGATAGAGGAGGGGGCGCAGATACGCAGTATTTT.

This clonotype was observed a few times. V is TRBV3-1 and J is TRBJ1-5, with D unresolved. Per the germline V gene, CDR1 is LGHDT and CDR2 is YNNKEL (reference sequence). This CDR3 has 16 amino acids. V was cut by 1 base and J by 6 bases, with 16 bases left in between. The CDR3 nucleotides read TGTGCCAGCAGCCAAGGGGCAGCTGCATCGGGTCAGCCCCAGCATTTT. Its translation is CASSQGAAASGQPQHF. Combining the CDR3 with reference TRBV3-1 and TRBJ1-5 gives the whole variable domain DTAVSQTPKYLVTQMGNDKSIKCEQNLGHDTMYWYKQDSKKFLKIMFSYNNKELIINETVPNRFSPKSPDKAHLNLHINSLELGDSAVYFCASSQGAAASGQPQHFGDGTRLSIL.

This clonotype was observed at least ten times. The chain joins TRBV7-2 to TRBJ2-6; D not certain. Germline V gene lookup returns CDR1 SGHTA and CDR2 FQGNSA. The V gene lost 1 base and the J gene lost 0 bases, with 4 bases spanning the gap. The CDR3 is made up of 15 amino acids. The chain's CDR3 is CASSLVFSGANVLTF. The CDR3, as DNA: TGTGCCAGCAGCTTAGTTTTCTCTGGGGCCAACGTCCTGACTTTC.

At least ten counts were recorded for this clonotype. The gene calls are TRBV20-1 and TRBJ1-6, with 9 bases lining up with TRBD1. Looked up from germline, CDR1 is DFQATT and CDR2 is SNEGSKA (reference sequence). J was trimmed by 6 bases and V by 5 bases; bases with no gene match: 5. This CDR3 has 14 amino acids. For the CDR3, the DNA is TGCAGTGCTCGACAGGGGGGATCTAATTCACCCCTCCACTTT. This encodes CSARQGGSNSPLHF.

This clonotype was observed at least ten times. The chain combines TRBV7-2 with TRBJ2-2; possible D gene TRBD1, 6 bases. Germline V gene data show CDR1 as SGHTA and CDR2 as FQGNSA. This CDR3 is built from 16 residues. Trimming shortened V by 2 bases and J by 0 bases, and 10 bases separated the two germline ends. This CDR3 is CASSLNTGTNTGELFF. CDR3 DNA sequence: TGTGCCAGCAGCTTAAATACAGGGACGAACACCGGGGAGCTGTTTTTT.

This sequence joins TRBV6-2 or TRBV6-3 and TRBJ2-2; D is perhaps TRBD2 (6 bases). V lost 3 bases and J lost 2, with 13 bases in between. The CDR3 loop spans 16 amino acids. Germline V gene data show CDR1 as MNHEY and CDR2 as SVGEGT. CDR3 region: CASSYPGLYNTGELFF. CDR3 sequence (DNA): TGTGCCAGCAGTTATCCTGGACTATACAACACCGGGGAGCTGTTTTTT.

This clonotype was detected many times. This chain joins TRBV9 and TRBJ2-1; possible D gene TRBD1, 6 bases. This CDR3 has 15 amino acids. V was cut by 0 bases and J by 10 bases, with 17 bases left in between. Germline CDR1 SGDLS, CDR2 YYNGEE. CDR3 loop: CASSVASGQGLEQFF. CDR3 DNA sequence: TGTGCCAGCAGCGTAGCATCGGGGCAGGGGTTGGAGCAGTTCTTC.

This clonotype was seen many times. Sequence at one end of the junction differs from germline and may be a read error. The chain recombines TRBV7-2 with TRBJ2-5; D possibly matches TRBD1 or TRBD2 (5 bases each). Looked up from germline, CDR1 is SGHTA and CDR2 is FQGNSA. This CDR3 region has 14 residues. The CDR3 here is CASSPAGDQKTQYF. The CDR3 region has the DNA TGTGCCAGCAGCCCGGCCGGGGACCAAAAGACCCAGTACTTC.

Many counts were recorded for this clonotype. The V and J genes are TRBV12-3 or TRBV12-4 and TRBJ1-6, with 11 nucleotides matching TRBD1. The trim removed 3 bases at V and 6 bases at J, leaving 1 base unmatched. The length of the CDR3 is 15 residues. The chain's CDR3 is CASSFGTGGNSPLHF. CDR3 sequence (DNA): TGTGCCAGCAGTTTTGGGACAGGGGGTAATTCACCCCTCCACTTT.

Ten or more counts support this clonotype. V gene TRBV7-2 combines with J gene TRBJ2-3; 8 bases align to TRBD2. The CDR3 extends over 15 amino acids. J gave up 1 base and V 3 bases, and 3 bases lay outside the gene matches. The germline gives CDR1 SGHTA, CDR2 FQGNSA. DNA for the CDR3: TGTGCCAGCAGCTTCCCGGGACTAGGCACAGATACGCAGTATTTT. Protein sequence: CASSFPGLGTDTQYF.

This clonotype was detected many times. The genes are TRBV7-2 and TRBJ1-2, with a tentative D call TRBD1 (5 bases). This CDR3 is 13 amino acids long. The germline V gene encodes CDR1 SGHTA and CDR2 FQGNSA. Trimming stripped 5 bases from V and 7 bases from J, with 14 bases between. The CDR3 DNA reads as TGTGCCAGCAGCCAGTACAGGCCGTCTGGCTACACCTTC. Its translation is CASSQYRPSGYTF.

This clonotype was recorded many times. The CDR3 DNA reads TGTGCCAGTAGTGAGGCTAGCGGCTACTCCTACGAGCAGTACTTC. Translating it yields CASSEASGYSYEQYF. The chain combines TRBV19 with TRBJ2-7; 7 nucleotides agree with TRBD2. Germline V CDR1 and CDR2: LNHDA, SQIVND (reference sequence). Unmatched junction bases numbered 7, after V lost 5 bases and J lost 0 bases. The CDR3 has 15 amino acids.

This clonotype has at least ten counts. The V and J genes are TRBV5-1 and TRBJ2-3, with 8 bases lining up with TRBD1. The V gene end was trimmed by 4 bases and the J gene end by 4 bases; junction bases not matched to a gene: 5. CDR1 is SGHRS, CDR2 YFSETQ, per germline. The length of the CDR3 is 14 residues. The CDR3 nucleotides read TGCGCCAGCAGCCCTAGACAGGGGCCAGATACGCAGTATTTT. Its protein is CASSPRQGPDTQYF. The whole variable domain, remainder taken from reference TRBV5-1 and TRBJ2-3, is KAGVTQTPRYLIKTRGQQVTLSCSPISGHRSVSWYQQTPGQGLQFLFEYFSETQRNKGNFPGRFSGRQFSNSRSEMNVSTLELGDSALYLCASSPRQGPDTQYFGPGTRLTVL.

Many counts were recorded for this clonotype. J is TRBJ1-1 and V is TRBV7-9; D ambiguous. The CDR3 sequence is 14 residues long. With 3 bases removed from V and 2 bases from J, the gap between germline ends came to 10 bases. From germline, CDR1 is SEHNR and CDR2 FQNEAQ (reference sequence). The CDR3 DNA is TGTGCCAGCAGCTTGAGGACGGCCAACACTGAAGCTTTCTTT. Amino acid sequence: CASSLRTANTEAFF.

The CDR3 sequence: CSGTVNNEQFF. The CDR3 DNA follows: TGCAGCGGAACGGTGAATAATGAGCAGTTCTTC. The genes are TRBV29-1 and TRBJ2-1; no definite D call. The CDR3 extends over 11 amino acids. The germline V gene encodes CDR1 SQVTM and CDR2 ANQGSEA. V gave up 7 bases and J gave up 7 bases, with 11 bases separating them.

This clonotype is a singleton in its sample. The conserved final phenylalanine or tryptophan is absent from the CDR3, which likely points to a read error. V gene TRBV11-2 combines with J gene TRBJ2-7, with 8 bases identical to TRBD2. V shed 7 bases and J 0 bases; nucleotides not matched to a gene: 11. The CDR3 spans 16 residues. The germline CDR1 and CDR2 sequences are SGHAT and FQNNGV. The CDR3, as DNA: TGTGCCAGCACCCAAGAAGCGGGAGCCAGCTCCTACGAGCAGTACAAC. Protein sequence: CASTQEAGASSYEQYN.

This clonotype was picked up many times. The V and J genes are TRBV7-2 and TRBJ1-1; D might be TRBD1 (5 bases). CDR3 size: 14 residues. In germline, CDR1 is SGHTA, CDR2 FQGNSA. The V end was cut by 6 bases, the J end by 0 bases, with 11 bases between. The CDR3 spells CASRVGDLNTEAFF. DNA of the CDR3: TGTGCCAGCAGGGTAGGGGACCTGAACACTGAAGCTTTCTTT.

In its sample, this clonotype was seen many times. The gene calls are TRBV9 and TRBJ2-2; possible D gene TRBD2, 6 bases. The CDR3 consists of 15 residues. The V and J ends lost 3 bases and 5 bases respectively, with 14 bases between them. Looked up from germline, CDR1 is SGDLS and CDR2 is YYNGEE. CDR3 loop: CASSAPGVWTGELFF. The CDR3 bases are TGTGCCAGCAGCGCCCCGGGAGTCTGGACCGGGGAGCTGTTTTTT.

This clonotype was recorded a few times. The junction departs from germline at one end; a sequencing error may be responsible. The gene calls are TRBV6-1 and TRBJ2-2; D ambiguous. CDR1 MNHNS and CDR2 SASEGT come from the germline V gene. This CDR3 is built from 11 residues. CDR3 nucleotide sequence: TGTGCCAGCACCGAAGGTCGTTCCGTGATTTTT. It codes for CASTEGRSVIF.

The V call is TRBV29-1, the J call TRBJ1-2; 7 nucleotides match TRBD1. The V gene's germline CDR1 is SQVTM and CDR2 ANQGSEA. This CDR3 is built from 12 residues. Trimming cost V 8 bases and J 6 bases; bases outside gene matches: 9. This CDR3 is CSLGQRGHGYTF. CDR3 nucleotides: TGCAGCTTGGGACAGCGAGGACATGGCTACACCTTC. Full variable domain (outside the CDR3, taken from reference TRBV29-1 and TRBJ1-2): SAVISQKPSRDICQRGTSLTIQCQVDSQVTMMFWYRQQPGQSLTLIATANQGSEATYESGFVIDKFPISRPNLTFSTLTVSNMSPEDSSIYLCSLGQRGHGYTFGSGTRLTVV.

The sample holds many counts of this clonotype. This chain links TRBV6-5 with TRBJ2-7; D is perhaps TRBD1 (5 bases). The CDR3 covers 15 residues. The germline V and J ends were trimmed by 5 bases and 0 bases, with 14 bases remaining between them. Germline V lookup: CDR1 MNHEY, CDR2 SVGAGI. DNA for the CDR3: TGTGCCAGCAGTCCCCGGCAGGGTAGCTCCTACGAGCAGTACTTC. This translates into CASSPRQGSSYEQYF.

This chain links TRBV20-1 with TRBJ2-1; D is undetermined. The CDR3 has 14 residues. The ends were cut back, 0 bases at V and 5 bases at J, with 11 bases in the middle. Germline-derived CDR1 and CDR2 are DFQATT and SNEGSKA (reference sequence). The CDR3 protein is CSARETGRNNEQFF. For the CDR3, the DNA is TGCAGTGCTAGAGAGACGGGCCGCAACAATGAGCAGTTCTTC.

This clonotype came up many times. The V and J genes are TRBV12-3 or TRBV12-4 and TRBJ1-1, with D possibly matching TRBD1 (6 bases). The ends were cut back, 4 bases at V and 11 bases at J, with 20 bases in the middle. The CDR3 is 14 residues long. The chain's CDR3 is CASSYRDLRVRAFF. In nucleotides, the CDR3 is TGTGCCAGCAGTTACAGGGACCTCCGAGTCAGGGCTTTCTTT.

This clonotype was recorded at least ten times. The gene calls are TRBV5-1 and TRBJ2-5; 7 nucleotides line up with TRBD2. There are 15 residues in the CDR3. Per germline, CDR1 SGHRS and CDR2 YFSETQ. Losses at the gene ends were 1 base for V and 2 bases for J; bases not matched to a gene: 5. The DNA for the CDR3 is TGCGCCAGCAGCTTGCTGGGCGGGAGACAAGAGACCCAGTACTTC. Its protein is CASSLLGGRQETQYF.

This clonotype has ten or more counts. This chain joins TRBV20-1 and TRBJ1-3; D uncertain. V lost 1 base to trimming and J lost 4 bases, with 8 bases between them. The CDR3 is 13 amino acids. Germline CDR1 and CDR2: DFQATT and SNEGSKA (reference sequence). CDR3 DNA: TGCAGTGCTAGAGGGGCCACGGGAAACACCATATATTTT. This gives the protein CSARGATGNTIYF.

This clonotype was seen at least ten times. The chain joins TRBV5-1 to TRBJ2-7, with 9 bases fitting TRBD1. The CDR3 totals 14 residues. The J segment lost 5 bases and the V segment lost 0 bases, leaving 3 bases of the junction unmatched. Germline loops: CDR1 SGHRS, CDR2 YFSETQ. The CDR3 sequence: CASSLGDRVHEQYF. The DNA for the CDR3 is TGCGCCAGCAGCTTGGGGGACAGGGTCCACGAGCAGTACTTC.

This clonotype was seen many times. V usage is TRBV5-6 and J usage is TRBJ2-1; D tentatively fits TRBD1 or TRBD2 (5 bases each). V lost 3 bases and J 5 bases, leaving 12 bases between the germline ends. CDR3 length: 14 amino acids. CDR1 is SGHDT and CDR2 is YYEEEE in the germline V gene. This CDR3 is CASSSGRIHNEQFF. In DNA form, the CDR3 reads TGTGCCAGCAGCTCGGGACGGATTCACAATGAGCAGTTCTTC.

The V and J genes are TRBV12-3 or TRBV12-4 and TRBJ1-5; the D gene is possibly TRBD1 (6 bases). This CDR3 region has 15 residues. Trimming took 5 bases from V and 4 from J, leaving 15 bases between them. The CDR3 DNA sequence: TGTGCCAGCAGTGGTGAGACAGGTCAGAATCAGCCCCAGCATTTT. This sequence encodes CASSGETGQNQPQHF.

This clonotype was detected many times. The chain combines TRBV5-1 with TRBJ1-1; D gene ambiguous. V lost 0 bases and J 1 base, leaving 10 bases between the germline ends. The CDR3 covers 15 residues. Germline CDR1 is SGHRS and CDR2 is YFSETQ. Written as DNA, the CDR3 is TGCGCCAGCAGCTTGGTCCTACAGAGGAACACTGAAGCTTTCTTT. Its protein product is CASSLVLQRNTEAFF. The full variable domain, with the rest looked up from reference TRBV5-1 and TRBJ1-1, is KAGVTQTPRYLIKTRGQQVTLSCSPISGHRSVSWYQQTPGQGLQFLFEYFSETQRNKGNFPGRFSGRQFSNSRSEMNVSTLELGDSALYLCASSLVLQRNTEAFFGQGTRLTVV.

This clonotype was counted at least ten times. The chain combines TRBV5-1 with TRBJ2-1; no clear D. Germline loops: CDR1 SGHRS, CDR2 YFSETQ. V lost 3 bases and J lost 9, with 7 bases in between. This CDR3 spans 11 amino acids. CDR3: CASSSDIEQFF. The CDR3 nucleotides read TGCGCCAGCAGCTCGGATATTGAGCAGTTCTTC.